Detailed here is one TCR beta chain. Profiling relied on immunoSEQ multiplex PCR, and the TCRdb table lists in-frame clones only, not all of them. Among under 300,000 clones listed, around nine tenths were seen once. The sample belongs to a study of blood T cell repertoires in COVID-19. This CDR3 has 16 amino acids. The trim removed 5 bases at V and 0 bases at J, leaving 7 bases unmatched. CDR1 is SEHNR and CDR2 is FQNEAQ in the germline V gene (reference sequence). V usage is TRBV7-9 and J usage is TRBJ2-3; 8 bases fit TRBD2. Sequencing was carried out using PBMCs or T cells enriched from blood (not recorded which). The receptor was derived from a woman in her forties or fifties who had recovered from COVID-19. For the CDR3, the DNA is TGTGCCAGCAGCATAGAAGCGGGAGTTAGCACAGATACGCAGTATTTT. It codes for CASSIEAGVSTDTQYF.